This section outlines one TCR beta chain sequence together with its context. Assay: immunoSEQ multiplex PCR; the TCRdb copy retains only in-frame clones and omits some. This sample has 150,000 to 200,000 clones, with approximately 92% found just once. This sample stems from a study of T cell responses to AZD1222 COVID-19 vaccine. In germline, CDR1 is KGHSH, CDR2 LQKENI. The CDR3 contains 15 residues. V was clipped by 5 bases and J by 5 bases; unmatched bases: 9. This sample comprised peripheral blood, obtained on day 0 of AZD1222 vaccination. This sequence originates from an adult in good health. The rearrangement uses TRBV18 and TRBJ1-5, with 7 bases identical to TRBD1. The DNA of the CDR3 is TGTGCCAGCTCATCGGAACAGGGGTTGCATCAGCCCCAGCATTTT. It specifies CASSSEQGLHQPQHF. The complete variable domain, with remaining parts taken from reference TRBV18 and TRBJ1-5, reads NAGVMQNPRHLVRRRGQEARLRCSPMKGHSHVYWYRQLPEEGLKFMVYLQKENIIDESGMPKERFSAEFPKEGPSILRIQQVVRGDSAAYFCASSSEQGLHQPQHFGDGTRLSIL.